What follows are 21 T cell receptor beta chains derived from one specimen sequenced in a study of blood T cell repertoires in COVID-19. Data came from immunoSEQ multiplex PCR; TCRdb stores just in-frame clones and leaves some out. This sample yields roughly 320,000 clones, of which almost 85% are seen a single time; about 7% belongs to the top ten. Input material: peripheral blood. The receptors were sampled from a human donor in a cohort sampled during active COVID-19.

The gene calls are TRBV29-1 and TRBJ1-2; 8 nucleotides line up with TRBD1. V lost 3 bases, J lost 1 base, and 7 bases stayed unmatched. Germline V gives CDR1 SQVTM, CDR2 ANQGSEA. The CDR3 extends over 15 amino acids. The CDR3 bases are TGCAGCGTTGATATTGGACAGGGTTTTAACTATGGCTACACCTTC. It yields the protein CSVDIGQGFNYGYTF.

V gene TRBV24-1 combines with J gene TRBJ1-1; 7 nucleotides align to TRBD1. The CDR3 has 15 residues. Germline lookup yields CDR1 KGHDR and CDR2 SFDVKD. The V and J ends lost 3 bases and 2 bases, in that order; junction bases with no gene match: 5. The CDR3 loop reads CATSDSRQGNTEAFF. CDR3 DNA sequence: TGTGCCACCAGTGATAGTCGACAGGGAAACACTGAAGCTTTCTTT.

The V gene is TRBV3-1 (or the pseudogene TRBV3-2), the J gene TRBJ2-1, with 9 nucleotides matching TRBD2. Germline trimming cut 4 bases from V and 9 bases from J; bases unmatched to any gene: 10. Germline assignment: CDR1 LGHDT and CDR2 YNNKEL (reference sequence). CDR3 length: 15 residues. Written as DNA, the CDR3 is TGTGCCAGCAGCCCTCTAAGCGGGGGGCCAGGTGAGCAGTTCTTC. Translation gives CASSPLSGGPGEQFF.

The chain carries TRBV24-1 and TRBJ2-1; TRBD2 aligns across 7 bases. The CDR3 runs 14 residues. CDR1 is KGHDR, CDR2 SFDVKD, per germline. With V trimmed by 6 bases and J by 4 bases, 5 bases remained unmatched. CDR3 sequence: CATSPGRGYNEQFF. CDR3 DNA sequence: TGTGCCACCAGTCCAGGGAGGGGATACAATGAGCAGTTCTTC.

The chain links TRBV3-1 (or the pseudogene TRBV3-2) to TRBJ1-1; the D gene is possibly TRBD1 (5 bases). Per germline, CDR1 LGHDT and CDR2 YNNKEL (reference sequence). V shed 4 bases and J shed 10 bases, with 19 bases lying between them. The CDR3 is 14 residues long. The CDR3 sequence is CASSPSPSQGRAFF. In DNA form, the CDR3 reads TGTGCCAGCAGCCCCAGCCCCAGCCAGGGTCGAGCTTTCTTT.

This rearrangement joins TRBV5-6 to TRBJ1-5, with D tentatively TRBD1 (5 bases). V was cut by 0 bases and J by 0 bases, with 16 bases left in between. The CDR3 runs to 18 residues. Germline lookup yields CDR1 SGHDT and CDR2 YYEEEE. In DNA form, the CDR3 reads TGTGCCAGCAGCTTGGGTTCCGTAGGACAACATAGCAATCAGCCCCAGCATTTT. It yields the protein CASSLGSVGQHSNQPQHF.

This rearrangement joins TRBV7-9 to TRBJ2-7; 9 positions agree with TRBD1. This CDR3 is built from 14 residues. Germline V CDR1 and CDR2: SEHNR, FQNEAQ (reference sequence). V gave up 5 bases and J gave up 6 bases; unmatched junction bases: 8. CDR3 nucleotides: TGTGCCAGCAGCCCCGGGACAGGGTTCGGCGAGCAGTACTTC. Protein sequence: CASSPGTGFGEQYF.

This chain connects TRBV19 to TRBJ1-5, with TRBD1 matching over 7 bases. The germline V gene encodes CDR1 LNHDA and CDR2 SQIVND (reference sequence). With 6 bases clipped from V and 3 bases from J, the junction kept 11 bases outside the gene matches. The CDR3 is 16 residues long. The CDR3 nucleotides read TGTGCCAGTAGATCAGAGGGGGCGTACGCCAATCAGCCCCAGCATTTT. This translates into CASRSEGAYANQPQHF.

CDR3 sequence (DNA): TGTGCCAGCTCATCGTCCTGGGGGCCCAATCAGCCCCAGCATTTT. This gives the protein CASSSSWGPNQPQHF. The chain links TRBV18 to TRBJ1-5; weak D call: TRBD1 (6 bases). Germline CDR1 reads KGHSH; CDR2 reads LQKENI. V gave up 5 bases and J gave up 3 bases, with 14 bases separating them. CDR3 length equals 15 residues.

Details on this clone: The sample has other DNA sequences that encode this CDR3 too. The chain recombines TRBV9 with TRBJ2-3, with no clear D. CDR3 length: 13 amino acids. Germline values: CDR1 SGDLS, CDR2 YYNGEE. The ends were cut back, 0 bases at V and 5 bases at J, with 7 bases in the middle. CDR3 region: CASSVVSGDTQYF. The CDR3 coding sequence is TGTGCCAGCAGCGTAGTGTCAGGAGATACGCAGTATTTT.

The CDR3 DNA follows: TGTGCCAGCAGTCGGGGACAACGAGGCAAAAACATTCAGTACTTC. This encodes CASSRGQRGKNIQYF. The V call is TRBV27, the J call TRBJ2-4; D is perhaps TRBD1 (6 bases). Germline V gene data show CDR1 as MNHEY and CDR2 as SMNVEV (reference sequence). Between the trimmed V and J ends, which lost 5 bases and 3 bases, there was a span of 14 bases. The CDR3 is made up of 15 amino acids.

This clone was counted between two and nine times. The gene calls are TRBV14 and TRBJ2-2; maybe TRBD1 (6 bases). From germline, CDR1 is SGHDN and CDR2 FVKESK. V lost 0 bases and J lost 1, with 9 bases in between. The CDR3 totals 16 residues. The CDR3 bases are TGTGCCAGCAGCCAAGAGACAGGTGTGAACACCGGGGAGCTGTTTTTT. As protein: CASSQETGVNTGELFF.

This chain's CDR3 is CASSLTSGGKRETQYF. In DNA form, the CDR3 reads TGTGCCAGCAGCTTGACTAGCGGGGGGAAACGAGAGACCCAGTACTTC. The rearrangement joins TRBV7-3 to TRBJ2-5, with TRBD2 matching 13 bases. Germline trimming cut 3 bases from V and 4 bases from J; bases unmatched to any gene: 5. This CDR3 spans 16 amino acids. Germline loops: CDR1 SGHTA, CDR2 FQGTGA.

The CDR3 loop reads CSASAGSNYGYTF. CDR3 nucleotides: TGCAGTGCTAGTGCGGGATCTAACTATGGCTACACCTTC. The rearrangement links TRBV20-1 to TRBJ1-2; no clear D gene. Trimming removed 3 bases from V and 0 bases from J, with 8 bases in between. The CDR3 length is 13 residues. CDR1 is DFQATT, CDR2 SNEGSKA, per germline (reference sequence).

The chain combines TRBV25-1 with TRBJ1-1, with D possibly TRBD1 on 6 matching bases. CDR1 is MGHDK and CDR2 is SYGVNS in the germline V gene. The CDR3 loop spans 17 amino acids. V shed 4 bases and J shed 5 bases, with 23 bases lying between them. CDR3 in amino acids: CASSALRGGNPGTEAFF. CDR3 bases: TGTGCCAGCAGTGCCTTACGAGGGGGTAACCCGGGGACTGAAGCTTTCTTT. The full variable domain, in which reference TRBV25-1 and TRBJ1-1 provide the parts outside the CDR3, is EADIYQTPRYLVIGTGKKITLECSQTMGHDKMYWYQQDPGMELHLIHYSYGVNSTEKGDLSSESTVSRIRTEHFPLTLESARPSHTSQYLCASSALRGGNPGTEAFFGQGTRLTVV.

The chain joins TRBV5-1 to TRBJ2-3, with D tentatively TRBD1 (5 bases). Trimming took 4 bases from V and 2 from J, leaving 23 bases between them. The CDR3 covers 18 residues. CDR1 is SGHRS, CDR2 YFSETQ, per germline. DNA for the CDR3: TGCGCCAGCAGCGAATTATTTACAGGTTCGGAAACCACAGATACGCAGTATTTT. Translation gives CASSELFTGSETTDTQYF. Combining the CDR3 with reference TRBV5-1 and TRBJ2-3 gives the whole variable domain KAGVTQTPRYLIKTRGQQVTLSCSPISGHRSVSWYQQTPGQGLQFLFEYFSETQRNKGNFPGRFSGRQFSNSRSEMNVSTLELGDSALYLCASSELFTGSETTDTQYFGPGTRLTVL.

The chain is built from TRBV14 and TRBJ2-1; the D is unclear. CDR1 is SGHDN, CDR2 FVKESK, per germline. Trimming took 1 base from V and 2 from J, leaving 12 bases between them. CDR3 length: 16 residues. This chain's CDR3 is CASSQGQGRAYNEQFF. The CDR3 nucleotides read TGTGCCAGCAGCCAAGGACAAGGTCGCGCCTACAATGAGCAGTTCTTC.

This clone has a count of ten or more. The CDR3 DNA sequence: TGTGCCACCAAGAGCGGTAGTAGCAATCAGCCCCAGCATTTT. Translated: CATKSGSSNQPQHF. J is TRBJ1-5 and V is TRBV2; no clear D. Germline loops: CDR1 SNHLY, CDR2 FYNNEI. The CDR3 is made up of 14 amino acids. Trimming took 10 bases from V and 0 from J, leaving 13 bases between them.

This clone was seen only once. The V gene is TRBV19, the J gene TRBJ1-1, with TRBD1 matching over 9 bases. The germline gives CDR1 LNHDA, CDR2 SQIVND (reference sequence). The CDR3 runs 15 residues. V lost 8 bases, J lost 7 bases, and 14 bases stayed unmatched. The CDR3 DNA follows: TGTGCCAGTCGAACGGCGGGACAGGGCTTGTATGAAGCTTTCTTT. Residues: CASRTAGQGLYEAFF.

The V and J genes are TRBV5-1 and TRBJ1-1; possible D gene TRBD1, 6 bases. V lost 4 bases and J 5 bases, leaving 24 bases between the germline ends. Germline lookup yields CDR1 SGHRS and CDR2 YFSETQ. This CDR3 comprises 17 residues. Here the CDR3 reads CASSAAQGKDGLTEAFF. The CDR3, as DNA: TGCGCCAGCAGCGCAGCACAGGGAAAGGACGGGTTAACTGAAGCTTTCTTT.

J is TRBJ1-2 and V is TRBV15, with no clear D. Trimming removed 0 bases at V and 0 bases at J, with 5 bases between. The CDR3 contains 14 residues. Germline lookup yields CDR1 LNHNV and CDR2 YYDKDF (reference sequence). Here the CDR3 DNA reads TGTGCCACCAGCAGAGATCCAGCTAACTATGGCTACACCTTC. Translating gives CATSRDPANYGYTF.